Listed here are 32 T cell receptor beta chains from one sample, sequenced in a study of CD8 T cells in ankylosing spondylitis. Study results and limitations: The study identified a TCR beta motif of about eight highly homologous variants that appeared characteristic of ankylosing spondylitis blood.

One entry per CDR3 protein results from TCRdb running MiXCR on the 5' RACE reads. The table shows 450,000 to 550,000 distinct CDR3 sequences, with 5.3% occurring only once. No antigens are known for them. The sequenced material came from blood, either unsorted or a sorted T cell fraction (not recorded which). Receptors were obtained from a male donor with ankylosing spondylitis.

Many counts were recorded for this clonotype. This chain links TRBV7-2 with TRBJ1-2; 7 bases agree with TRBD1. Germline V lookup: CDR1 SGHTA, CDR2 FQGNSA. This CDR3 is built from 15 residues. With V trimmed by 5 bases and J by 8 bases, 14 bases remained unmatched. CDR3: CASSEQGVRARGYTF. The CDR3 nucleotides are TGTGCCAGCAGCGAGCAGGGGGTCAGAGCAAGGGGCTACACCTTC. Supplemented by reference TRBV7-2 and TRBJ1-2, the full variable domain reads GAGVSQSPSNKVTEKGKDVELRCDPISGHTALYWYRQSLGQGLEFLIYFQGNSAPDKSGLPSDRFSAERTGGSVSTLTIQRTQQEDSAVYLCASSEQGVRARGYTFGSGTRLTVV.

This clonotype was detected a few times. The chain recombines TRBV2 with TRBJ2-1, with 10 bases that match TRBD2. CDR1 and CDR2 from the germline V gene are SNHLY and FYNNEI. CDR3 length equals 15 residues. Trimming took 3 bases from V and 10 from J; bases not matched to a gene: 9. The CDR3 coding sequence is TGTGCCAGCAGTGATGTCCTAGCGGGAGATACGGAGCAGTTCTTC. The encoded protein is CASSDVLAGDTEQFF.

The V call is TRBV7-9, the J call TRBJ2-1; unclear D gene. Germline V gene sequence: CDR1 SEHNR, CDR2 FQNEAQ (reference sequence). V dropped 6 bases and J dropped 0 bases, with 12 bases sitting between them. CDR3 length equals 15 residues. DNA for the CDR3: TGTGCCAGCAGACCTAAGATGAGCTCCTACAATGAGCAGTTCTTC. As protein: CASRPKMSSYNEQFF.

The chain joins TRBV7-2 to TRBJ2-1; 10 nucleotides line up with TRBD2. The CDR3 length is 14 residues. The junction had 6 bases not matched to a gene; V was cut back by 3 bases and J by 10 bases. In germline, CDR1 is SGHTA, CDR2 FQGNSA. The CDR3: CASSFASGSWEQFF. The DNA of the CDR3 is TGTGCCAGCAGCTTCGCTAGCGGGAGTTGGGAGCAGTTCTTC.

This clonotype was found many times. This chain uses TRBV28 with TRBJ1-3; the D is unclear. Germline V CDR1 and CDR2: MDHEN, SYDVKM. CDR3 length equals 14 residues. Trimming shortened V by 5 bases and J by 0 bases, and 8 bases separated the two germline ends. CDR3: CASSSINSGNTIYF. CDR3 nucleotide sequence: TGTGCCAGCAGTAGCATAAACTCTGGAAACACCATATATTTT.

This clonotype was seen many times. V and J are TRBV7-3 and TRBJ1-1; the D gene is possibly TRBD1 (5 bases). V lost 4 bases, J lost 7 bases, and 16 bases lay in between. CDR1 and CDR2 from the germline V gene are SGHTA and FQGTGA. The CDR3 consists of 14 residues. For the CDR3, the DNA is TGTGCCAGCAGCTCTAATCAGGGTAGGGGTGAAGCTTTCTTT. It encodes CASSSNQGRGEAFF.

This clonotype has a count of ten or more. The chain carries TRBV5-5 and TRBJ1-1; no clear D gene. The CDR3 is 14 amino acids. Looked up from germline, CDR1 is SGHKS and CDR2 is YYEKEE (reference sequence). V lost 6 bases and J lost 5, with 17 bases in between. The CDR3 protein is CASMRAGAITEAFF. CDR3 DNA: TGTGCCAGCATGAGGGCGGGTGCGATAACTGAAGCTTTCTTT.

This clonotype was counted at least ten times. The chain couples TRBV4-3 to TRBJ1-3, with D unclear. Germline CDR1 and CDR2: LGHNA and YSLEER. The CDR3 length is 14 residues. Trimming pared 4 bases from V and 4 bases from J, leaving 11 bases between. CDR3 loop: CASSLQVEGNTIYF. In DNA form, the CDR3 reads TGCGCCAGCAGCCTCCAAGTAGAGGGAAACACCATATATTTT.

This clonotype came up many times. The V gene is TRBV29-1, the J gene TRBJ1-1, with D maybe TRBD1 (6 bases). CDR3 length: 14 residues. Between the trimmed V and J ends, which lost 3 bases and 8 bases, there was a span of 19 bases. The V gene's germline CDR1 is SQVTM and CDR2 ANQGSEA. The CDR3 DNA reads TGCAGCGTTGAGAGGGAGTTGGGGGGCGGAGAAGCTTTCTTT. As protein: CSVERELGGGEAFF.

This clonotype was detected ten times or more. The chain employs TRBV7-8 and TRBJ2-5, with 7 positions matching TRBD1. J lost 4 bases, V lost 1 base, and 6 bases had no gene match. This CDR3 comprises 15 residues. CDR1 is SGHVS, CDR2 FQNEAQ, per germline. The CDR3 reads CASSLGDRFIETQYF. Written as DNA, the CDR3 is TGTGCCAGCAGCTTAGGGGACAGATTTATAGAGACCCAGTACTTC.

In this sample, this clonotype turned up many times. For the CDR3, the DNA is TGCGCCAGCAGCCAAGTGAGGGTATACGGAAAACTGTTTTTT. Its translation is CASSQVRVYGKLFF. This chain joins TRBV4-3 and TRBJ1-4; D gene uncertain. This CDR3 is 14 amino acids long. Deletions cut 1 base from V and 10 bases from J, with 13 bases between. Germline V lookup: CDR1 LGHNA, CDR2 YSLEER.

This clonotype was observed at least ten times. The CDR3 DNA reads as TGTGCCAGCAGCTTAGTTGATCGCACCGGGGAGCTGTTTTTT. As protein: CASSLVDRTGELFF. V gene TRBV7-9 combines with J gene TRBJ2-2; unclear D gene. The CDR3 is 14 residues long. Between the trimmed V and J ends, which lost 1 base and 4 bases, there was a span of 7 bases. Germline CDR1 SEHNR, CDR2 FQNEAQ (reference sequence).

This clonotype was detected ten times or more. The chain recombines TRBV6-5 with TRBJ1-6; 8 nucleotides match TRBD1. Germline lookup yields CDR1 MNHEY and CDR2 SVGAGI. V shed 4 bases, J shed 8 bases, and the junction held 4 bases outside the gene matches. This CDR3 is 14 amino acids long. CDR3 sequence reads: CASSWTGTDSPLHF. The CDR3 DNA follows: TGTGCCAGCAGTTGGACAGGGACGGATTCACCCCTCCACTTT.

This clonotype appeared many times. The V and J genes are TRBV5-1 and TRBJ2-3; 7 bases are shared with TRBD2. Germline CDR1 is SGHRS and CDR2 is YFSETQ. The junction had 6 bases not matched to a gene; V was cut back by 6 bases and J by 5 bases. The CDR3 loop spans 13 amino acids. The CDR3 bases are TGCGCCAGCATTCCTAGCGGTCGAGATACGCAGTATTTT. Its protein is CASIPSGRDTQYF.

This clonotype was counted many times. The chain joins TRBV15 to TRBJ2-3; no clear D. Trimming pared 0 bases from V and 8 bases from J, leaving 9 bases between. CDR1 is LNHNV, CDR2 YYDKDF, per germline (reference sequence). The CDR3 has 13 amino acids. The CDR3 DNA is TGTGCCACCAGCAGAGACCCCTTCGGTACGCAGTATTTT. Translation: CATSRDPFGTQYF.

This clonotype has ten or more counts. The chain employs TRBV24-1 and TRBJ2-3, with TRBD2 as a possible D gene (5 bases). Germline-derived CDR1 and CDR2 are KGHDR and SFDVKD. V lost 7 bases and J 2 bases, leaving 12 bases between the germline ends. This CDR3 has 14 residues. The DNA of the CDR3 is TGTGCCACCAGCCTGGGGAGCTACACAGATACGCAGTATTTT. Translation gives CATSLGSYTDTQYF.

This clonotype was recorded at least ten times. The gene calls are TRBV4-3 and TRBJ2-2, with D maybe TRBD2 (6 bases). With 4 bases removed from V and 4 bases from J, the gap between germline ends came to 16 bases. The CDR3 has 16 residues. CDR1 LGHNA and CDR2 YSLEER come from the germline V gene. The CDR3, as DNA: TGCGCCAGCAGCCCCTGGGTAGCGGAGACCACCGGGGAGCTGTTTTTT. It codes for CASSPWVAETTGELFF.

This clonotype was counted many times. The chain employs TRBV20-1 and TRBJ2-5; 9 nucleotides agree with TRBD2. This CDR3 is built from 13 residues. J was trimmed by 2 bases and V by 6 bases; bases with no gene match: 4. Germline-derived CDR1 and CDR2 are DFQATT and SNEGSKA (reference sequence). The CDR3 sequence is CSAWTSEQETQYF. Here the CDR3 DNA reads TGCAGTGCCTGGACTAGCGAGCAAGAGACCCAGTACTTC.

There are many counts of this clonotype. The chain is built from TRBV5-1 and TRBJ1-5; 8 bases map to TRBD1. Germline V gene sequence: CDR1 SGHRS, CDR2 YFSETQ. After removal of 4 bases from V and 6 bases from J, the junction contained 12 bases not matched to a gene. The CDR3 spans 16 residues. CDR3 sequence: CASSPDRGGFGQPQHF. The DNA of the CDR3 is TGCGCCAGCAGCCCCGACAGGGGAGGGTTCGGTCAGCCCCAGCATTTT.

V is TRBV11-2 and J is TRBJ2-3; D remains unclear. Germline assignment: CDR1 SGHAT and CDR2 FQNNGV. The length of the CDR3 is 13 residues. V was clipped by 5 bases and J by 4 bases, with 10 bases between them. CDR3 sequence: CASSHTLADTQYF. The CDR3 region has the DNA TGTGCCAGCAGCCACACGTTGGCAGATACGCAGTATTTT.

Ten or more counts support this clonotype. CDR3 in DNA: TGCAGTGCTCGACAGAGCTACGAGCAGTACTTC. As protein: CSARQSYEQYF. The chain combines TRBV20-1 with TRBJ2-7, with D tentatively TRBD1 (5 bases). The germline gives CDR1 DFQATT, CDR2 SNEGSKA (reference sequence). V lost 5 bases to trimming and J lost 3 bases, with 8 bases between them. This CDR3 region has 11 residues.

In this sample, this clonotype turned up many times. The chain employs TRBV29-1 and TRBJ1-1; a possible D gene is TRBD1 (5 bases). V lost 5 bases, J lost 4 bases, and 14 bases lay in between. In germline, CDR1 is SQVTM, CDR2 ANQGSEA. The CDR3 spans 13 residues. The CDR3, as DNA: TGCAGCGTTTTGAGGGGTCGGGGCACTGAAGCTTTCTTT. Its protein is CSVLRGRGTEAFF. The complete variable domain, with remaining parts taken from reference TRBV29-1 and TRBJ1-1, reads SAVISQKPSRDICQRGTSLTIQCQVDSQVTMMFWYRQQPGQSLTLIATANQGSEATYESGFVIDKFPISRPNLTFSTLTVSNMSPEDSSIYLCSVLRGRGTEAFFGQGTRLTVV.

In its sample, this clonotype was seen many times. J is TRBJ1-1 and V is TRBV5-1; no clear D gene. Germline V gene sequence: CDR1 SGHRS, CDR2 YFSETQ. V dropped 1 base and J dropped 1 base, with 5 bases sitting between them. The CDR3 length is 13 residues. The CDR3 spells CASSLYQNTEAFF. The CDR3 DNA is TGCGCCAGCAGCTTGTATCAGAACACTGAAGCTTTCTTT. The entire variable domain, with the rest obtained from reference TRBV5-1 and TRBJ1-1, is as follows: KAGVTQTPRYLIKTRGQQVTLSCSPISGHRSVSWYQQTPGQGLQFLFEYFSETQRNKGNFPGRFSGRQFSNSRSEMNVSTLELGDSALYLCASSLYQNTEAFFGQGTRLTVV.

This clonotype was observed at least ten times. This CDR3 reads CASSTGRGVADTQYF. The CDR3 DNA is TGTGCCAGCAGCACAGGACGGGGGGTGGCAGATACGCAGTATTTT. The rearrangement joins TRBV7-3 to TRBJ2-3; TRBD2 agrees at 7 bases. The CDR3 loop spans 15 amino acids. The germline gives CDR1 SGHTA, CDR2 FQGTGA. J lost 4 bases, V lost 5 bases, and 9 bases had no gene match.

This clonotype was counted at least ten times. The J gene is TRBJ2-7, the V gene TRBV20-1, with TRBD1 matching over 8 bases. The CDR3 spans 13 residues. Germline CDR1 reads DFQATT; CDR2 reads SNEGSKA (reference sequence). Trimming removed 5 bases from V and 0 bases from J; junction bases left unmatched: 3. The CDR3 here is CSAQTGGSYEQYF. The CDR3, as DNA: TGCAGTGCTCAAACAGGGGGCTCCTACGAGCAGTACTTC.

This clonotype showed up many times. The chain links TRBV12-3 or TRBV12-4 to TRBJ1-4; D remains ambiguous. The CDR3 totals 11 residues. Trimming removed 7 bases from V and 8 bases from J, with 8 bases in between. This chain's CDR3 is CASTYSEKLFF. CDR3 nucleotides: TGTGCCAGCACTTACAGCGAAAAACTGTTTTTT.

This clonotype occurred many times. This chain joins TRBV12-3 or TRBV12-4 and TRBJ1-1; D not resolved. Trimming took off 5 bases at V and 8 bases at J, with 9 bases between the two ends. There are 11 residues in the CDR3. The CDR3 loop reads CASSRAPEAFF. DNA of the CDR3: TGTGCCAGCAGTAGGGCCCCAGAAGCTTTCTTT.

This clonotype was observed at least ten times. The chain joins TRBV7-2 to TRBJ2-7; weak D call: TRBD2 (5 bases). Germline V gene sequence: CDR1 SGHTA, CDR2 FQGNSA. The CDR3 has 15 amino acids. Trimming removed 3 bases from V and 0 bases from J, with 12 bases in between. CDR3 sequence reads: CASSFGGGSSYEQYF. CDR3 DNA sequence: TGTGCCAGCAGCTTCGGCGGAGGTAGCTCCTACGAGCAGTACTTC. Variable domain in full (rest from reference TRBV7-2 and TRBJ2-7): GAGVSQSPSNKVTEKGKDVELRCDPISGHTALYWYRQSLGQGLEFLIYFQGNSAPDKSGLPSDRFSAERTGGSVSTLTIQRTQQEDSAVYLCASSFGGGSSYEQYFGPGTRLTVT.

This clonotype was observed at least ten times. The J gene is TRBJ2-7, the V gene TRBV9; 8 positions match TRBD2. The length of the CDR3 is 15 residues. V was clipped by 0 bases and J by 2 bases; unmatched bases: 4. CDR1 is SGDLS, CDR2 YYNGEE, per germline. The CDR3 protein is CASSVAGTRAYEQYF. The CDR3 nucleotides are TGTGCCAGCAGCGTAGCAGGGACTAGAGCCTACGAGCAGTACTTC.

The V gene is TRBV7-8, the J gene TRBJ2-7; the match to TRBD2 covers 9 bases. Germline CDR1 SGHVS, CDR2 FQNEAQ. With 7 bases clipped from V and 4 bases from J, the junction kept 11 bases outside the gene matches. This CDR3 comprises 15 residues. CDR3: CASIPGGAGGYEQYF. For the CDR3, the DNA is TGTGCCAGCATCCCCGGGGGCGCGGGAGGGTACGAGCAGTACTTC.

In this sample, this clonotype turned up many times. The V call is TRBV20-1, the J call TRBJ2-1, with 8 bases matching TRBD2. CDR1 DFQATT and CDR2 SNEGSKA come from the germline V gene (reference sequence). V shed 2 bases, J shed 4 bases, and the junction held 4 bases outside the gene matches. The length of the CDR3 is 14 residues. The DNA for the CDR3 is TGCAGTGCTAGAAGCGGGAGCGGGTACAATGAGCAGTTCTTC. This gives the protein CSARSGSGYNEQFF.

Ten or more counts support this clonotype. V gene TRBV5-5 combines with J gene TRBJ1-2, with 8 bases fitting TRBD1. With 6 bases clipped from V and 4 bases from J, the junction kept 8 bases outside the gene matches. CDR1 is SGHKS and CDR2 is YYEKEE in the germline V gene (reference sequence). The CDR3 consists of 14 residues. CDR3 loop: CASTRMDRAYGYTF. The CDR3 DNA reads TGTGCCAGCACCCGGATGGACAGGGCCTATGGCTACACCTTC.